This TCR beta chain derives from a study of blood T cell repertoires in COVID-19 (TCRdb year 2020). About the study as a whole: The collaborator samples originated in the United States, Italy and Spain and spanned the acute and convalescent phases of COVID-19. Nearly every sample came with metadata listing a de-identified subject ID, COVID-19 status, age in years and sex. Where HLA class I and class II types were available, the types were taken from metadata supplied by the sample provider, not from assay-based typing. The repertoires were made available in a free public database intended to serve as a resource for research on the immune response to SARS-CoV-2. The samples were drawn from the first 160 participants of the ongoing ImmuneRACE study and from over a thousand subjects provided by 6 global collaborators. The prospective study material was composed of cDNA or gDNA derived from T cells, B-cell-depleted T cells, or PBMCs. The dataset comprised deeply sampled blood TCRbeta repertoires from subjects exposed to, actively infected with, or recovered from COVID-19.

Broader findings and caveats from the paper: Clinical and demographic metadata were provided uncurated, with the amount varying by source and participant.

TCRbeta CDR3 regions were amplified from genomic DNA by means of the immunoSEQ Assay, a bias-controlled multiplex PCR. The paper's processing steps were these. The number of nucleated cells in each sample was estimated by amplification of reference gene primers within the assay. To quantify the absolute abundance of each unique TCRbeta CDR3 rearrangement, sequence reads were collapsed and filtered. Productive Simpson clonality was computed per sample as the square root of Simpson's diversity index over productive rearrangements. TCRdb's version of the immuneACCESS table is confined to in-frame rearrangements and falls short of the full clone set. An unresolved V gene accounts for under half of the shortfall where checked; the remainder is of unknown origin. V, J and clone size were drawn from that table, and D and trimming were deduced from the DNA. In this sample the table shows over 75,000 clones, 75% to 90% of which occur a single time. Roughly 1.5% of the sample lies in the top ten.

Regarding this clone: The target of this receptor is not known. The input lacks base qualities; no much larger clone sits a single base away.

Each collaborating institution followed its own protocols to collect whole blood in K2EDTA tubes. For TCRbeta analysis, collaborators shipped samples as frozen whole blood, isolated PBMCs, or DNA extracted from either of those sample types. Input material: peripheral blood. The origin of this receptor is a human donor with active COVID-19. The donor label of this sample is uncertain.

The DNA is TGTGCCAGCAGCCACTATCAGGAGACCCAGTACTTC. It translates to CASSHYQETQYF. Recombination connected TRBV12-3 or TRBV12-4 to TRBJ2-5, with the D gene not clear enough to name. V is clipped by 6 bases and J by 5 bases, and the sequence between their germline boundaries is 10 bases long. Including cysteine and phenylalanine, the CDR3 has 12 amino acids. CDR3 DNA is the only sequence kept; it has 36 bases, read in frame from the first base.